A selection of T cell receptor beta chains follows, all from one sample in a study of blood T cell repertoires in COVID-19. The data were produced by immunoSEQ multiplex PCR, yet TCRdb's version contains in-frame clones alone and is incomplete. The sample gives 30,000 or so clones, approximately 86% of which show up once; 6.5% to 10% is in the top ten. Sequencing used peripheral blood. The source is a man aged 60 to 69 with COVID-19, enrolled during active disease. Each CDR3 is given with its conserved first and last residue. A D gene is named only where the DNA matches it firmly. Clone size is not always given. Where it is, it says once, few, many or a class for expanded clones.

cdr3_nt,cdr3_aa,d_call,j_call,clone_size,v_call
TGTGCCAGCAGCTTGCAGGGCAGTGAAAAACTGTTTTTT,CASSLQGSEKLFF,-,TRBJ1-4,few,TRBV5-6
TGCAGCGTTGAAGATCTTCGGAGCGGCTGGACAGAGACCCAGTACTTC,CSVEDLRSGWTETQYF,-,TRBJ2-5,-,TRBV29-1
TGTGCCTGGAGTCTAGACAGGCTAGCGGGCAATGAGCAGTTCTTC,CAWSLDRLAGNEQFF,TRBD2,TRBJ2-1,-,TRBV30
TGTGCCAGCAGCTTGGACCAGGGGGCCCATGGCTACACCTTC,CASSLDQGAHGYTF,TRBD1,TRBJ1-2,-,TRBV5-6
TGTGCCAGCAGCCCGGGGTGGACGTATAATTCACCCCTCCACTTT,CASSPGWTYNSPLHF,-,TRBJ1-6,few,TRBV9
TGTGCCAGCAGCTTACTGAGCGAGCAGTACTTC,CASSLLSEQYF,-,TRBJ2-7,-,TRBV7-9
TGCGCCAGCAGCGCGACAGTAAACCAGGCAGATACGCAGTATTTT,CASSATVNQADTQYF,-,TRBJ2-3,-,TRBV10-2
TGTGCCAGCAGTAAAACTATCACTAGCGGGACGGCCTACGAGCAGTACTTC,CASSKTITSGTAYEQYF,TRBD2,TRBJ2-7,-,TRBV27
TGTGCCAGCAGCGCCGGAGGAACCTATGGCTACACCTTC,CASSAGGTYGYTF,-,TRBJ1-2,-,TRBV11-2
TGTGCCAGCAGCCCGGGAGGCACAGATACGCAGTATTTT,CASSPGGTDTQYF,-,TRBJ2-3,-,TRBV12-3/TRBV12-4
TGTGCCAGCAGTTGGGGGACTAGTGGGGAGCAGTTCTTC,CASSWGTSGEQFF,TRBD2,TRBJ2-1,-,TRBV28
TGTGCCATCAGTGAGTCCGTCAGATCTGCCGGGGAGCTGTTTTTT,CAISESVRSAGELFF,-,TRBJ2-2,-,TRBV10-3
TGTGCCAGCAGCCCGGGACAGACCTATAATTCACCCCTCCACTTT,CASSPGQTYNSPLHF,TRBD1,TRBJ1-6,-,TRBV14
TGTGCCAGCAGTTCTGCAGGGGCAAACTATGGCTACACCTTC,CASSSAGANYGYTF,-,TRBJ1-2,few,TRBV6-2/TRBV6-3
TGTGCCAGCAGCGCCTACGGGGAGGCCCAAGAGACCCAGTACTTC,CASSAYGEAQETQYF,-,TRBJ2-5,-,TRBV9
TGTGCCACAACACAGGGGGCCGGCTACACCTTC,CATTQGAGYTF,TRBD1,TRBJ1-2,-,TRBV28
TGTGCCAGCAGGGCCGGGACAGGGAACGAGCAGTACTTC,CASRAGTGNEQYF,TRBD1,TRBJ2-7,-,TRBV12-3/TRBV12-4
TGTGCCAGTAGTGAGGGGGCTAATGAAAAACTGTTTTTT,CASSEGANEKLFF,-,TRBJ1-4,-,TRBV19
TGCGCCAGCAGCTTGGTCCTAGCGGGAGCGAATGAGCAGTTCTTC,CASSLVLAGANEQFF,TRBD2,TRBJ2-1,-,TRBV5-1
TGTGCCAGCAGCTTAGCGCTAAACCCCGGGAGCGGGTACGAGCAGTACTTC,CASSLALNPGSGYEQYF,-,TRBJ2-7,-,TRBV7-2
TGTGCCAGCAGCTTACAGAGCTCCTATAATTCACCCCTCCACTTT,CASSLQSSYNSPLHF,-,TRBJ1-6,-,TRBV5-4
TGTGCCTGGGGCGGGACTAGCGGGAGGGCCGCTTACAATGAGCAGTTCTTC,CAWGGTSGRAAYNEQFF,TRBD2,TRBJ2-1,-,TRBV30
TGTGCCAGCAGCTTAGGGCAAGTAAATGAAAAACTGTTTTTT,CASSLGQVNEKLFF,-,TRBJ1-4,-,TRBV7-9
TGTGCCAGTAGTAGCGGGAGGGGCGAGACCCAGTACTTC,CASSSGRGETQYF,TRBD2,TRBJ2-5,-,TRBV19
TGTGCCAGCAGTTACTCACCAGGGTGGGAGACCCAGTACTTC,CASSYSPGWETQYF,-,TRBJ2-5,-,TRBV6-2/TRBV6-3
TGCGCCAGCAGCCATTACAGGGGGCAAGGGTACAATGAGCAGTTCTTC,CASSHYRGQGYNEQFF,TRBD1,TRBJ2-1,-,TRBV4-3
TGTGCCAGCAGTTCCCGGGACAGGGGTGACTACGAGCAGTACTTC,CASSSRDRGDYEQYF,TRBD1,TRBJ2-7,-,TRBV6-6
TGTGCCAGCTCACCCCCCCCCGGAGTTGACGGCTACACCTTC,CASSPPPGVDGYTF,-,TRBJ1-2,-,TRBV18
TGCGCCAGCAGCTTGGGGACTAGTGGGCAAGAGACCCAGTACTTC,CASSLGTSGQETQYF,TRBD2,TRBJ2-5,-,TRBV5-1
TGCAGCGTTGCGGGGTCTGGTGTGGGTCAGCCCCAGCATTTT,CSVAGSGVGQPQHF,-,TRBJ1-5,few,TRBV29-1
TGTGCCTGGCGACAGGGCTGGGATCAGCCCCAGCATTTT,CAWRQGWDQPQHF,TRBD1,TRBJ1-5,-,TRBV30
TGTGCCAGCAGTTCCTCTAGCGGTGGGATCCCTCTCACCTACGAGCAGTACTTC,CASSSSSGGIPLTYEQYF,TRBD2,TRBJ2-7,once,TRBV28
TGTGCCAGCAGTGAACAACCACAGGTGAATCAACCCCAGCATTTT,CASSEQPQVNQPQHF,-,TRBJ1-5,-,TRBV6-1
TGTGCCAGCAGCTCAGGCCCCGGGGGAGACCATGAGCAGTTCTTC,CASSSGPGGDHEQFF,-,TRBJ2-1,-,TRBV11-3
TGTGCCAGCGCGGGACAGGGAGTCTATGGCTACACCTTC,CASAGQGVYGYTF,TRBD1,TRBJ1-2,few,TRBV2
TGTGCCAGCACCCCCCCCTGGGGGAGGGCCTACGAGCAGTACTTC,CASTPPWGRAYEQYF,TRBD2,TRBJ2-7,-,TRBV7-2
TGTGCCACCCGGGACAGGGATCTGACTAATGAAAAACTGTTTTTT,CATRDRDLTNEKLFF,TRBD1,TRBJ1-4,once,TRBV2
TGTGCCAGTAGTATAAACGGAGTGGGGCCGGACCCCTCTGGAAACACCATATATTTT,CASSINGVGPDPSGNTIYF,-,TRBJ1-3,-,TRBV19
TGTGCCAGCAGCTTGGGAGGGGGGGCAGCCAGGAGCTATGGCTACACCTTC,CASSLGGGAARSYGYTF,-,TRBJ1-2,few,TRBV5-4
TGTGCCAGCAGGGCCGAGGCAGCCTCTGGAAACACCATATATTTT,CASRAEAASGNTIYF,-,TRBJ1-3,-,TRBV2
TGTGCCAGCAGCCCGTCGCTATCCCGGGAGACCCAGTACTTC,CASSPSLSRETQYF,-,TRBJ2-5,-,TRBV7-9
TGTGCCAGCAGTTATGACAGGAACACTGAAGCTTTCTTT,CASSYDRNTEAFF,-,TRBJ1-1,once,TRBV6-2/TRBV6-3
TGCGCCGTCGCCGACACGATACGGACTAGCAAGAAGGATGAGCAGTTCTTC,CAVADTIRTSKKDEQFF,TRBD2,TRBJ2-1,-,TRBV4-1
TGTGCCAGCAGGGACAGTTTCATGAACACTGAAGCTTTCTTT,CASRDSFMNTEAFF,-,TRBJ1-1,-,TRBV2
TGTGCCAGTAGTATACAGGGACAAGAGACCCAGTACTTC,CASSIQGQETQYF,-,TRBJ2-5,-,TRBV19
TGTGCCAGCAGTTTCCGGGAGCATAATTCACCCCTCCACTTT,CASSFREHNSPLHF,-,TRBJ1-6,-,TRBV27
TGTGCCAGCACCACCGGACAGGGCCACTATGGCTACACCTTC,CASTTGQGHYGYTF,TRBD1,TRBJ1-2,-,TRBV28
TGTGCCAGCAGTTTAGGGGGACTAGCGGGAGATGCGGAGCTGTTTTTT,CASSLGGLAGDAELFF,TRBD2,TRBJ2-2,-,TRBV7-9
TGTGCCAGCAGTGACGCGGGAGGAACGGTGTTTTTT,CASSDAGGTVFF,-,TRBJ1-4,medium-sized,TRBV2
TGTGCCAGTAGTCCCCTCGCTAGGGTGAGGGATCAGCCCCAGCATTTT,CASSPLARVRDQPQHF,-,TRBJ1-5,-,TRBV19
TGTGCCAGCCGACGTTGGGACAGGGCGGGCGGGGAGCTGTTTTTT,CASRRWDRAGGELFF,TRBD1,TRBJ2-2,-,TRBV28
TGTGCCAGCAGCTTAGTGGGGGCATATACGCAGTATTTT,CASSLVGAYTQYF,-,TRBJ2-3,-,TRBV11-2
TGCGCCAGCAGCTTGGGGTCGACTGCAATCTCAGATACGCAGTATTTT,CASSLGSTAISDTQYF,-,TRBJ2-3,-,TRBV5-1
TGTGCCAGCAGCGACCAGGGACAGGGGTCGAATAGCAATCAGCCCCAGCATTTT,CASSDQGQGSNSNQPQHF,TRBD1,TRBJ1-5,once,TRBV6-2/TRBV6-3
TGCAGCGTTGAAGGTCGAGCGGGGGTCACCGGGGAGCTGTTTTTT,CSVEGRAGVTGELFF,TRBD2,TRBJ2-2,-,TRBV29-1
TGTGCCAGCAGCGTGAGACAGGGGGGCTCAGATACGCAGTATTTT,CASSVRQGGSDTQYF,TRBD1,TRBJ2-3,-,TRBV9
TGCGCCAGCAGCCCCTTGGGACAGGGGATTCAGCCCCAGCATTTT,CASSPLGQGIQPQHF,TRBD1,TRBJ1-5,-,TRBV4-1
TGCGCCAGCAGCCAAGGGCGTTCGGGGCAGTTCTTC,CASSQGRSGQFF,-,TRBJ2-1,-,TRBV4-3
TGTGCCAGCAGTGTAATATTTTCCCGACTAGCGGTCACAGATACGCAGTATTTT,CASSVIFSRLAVTDTQYF,TRBD2,TRBJ2-3,once,TRBV6-1
TGTGCCAGCACAGCGGGCAGTAATGAAAAACTGTTTTTT,CASTAGSNEKLFF,-,TRBJ1-4,-,TRBV3-1/TRBV3-2